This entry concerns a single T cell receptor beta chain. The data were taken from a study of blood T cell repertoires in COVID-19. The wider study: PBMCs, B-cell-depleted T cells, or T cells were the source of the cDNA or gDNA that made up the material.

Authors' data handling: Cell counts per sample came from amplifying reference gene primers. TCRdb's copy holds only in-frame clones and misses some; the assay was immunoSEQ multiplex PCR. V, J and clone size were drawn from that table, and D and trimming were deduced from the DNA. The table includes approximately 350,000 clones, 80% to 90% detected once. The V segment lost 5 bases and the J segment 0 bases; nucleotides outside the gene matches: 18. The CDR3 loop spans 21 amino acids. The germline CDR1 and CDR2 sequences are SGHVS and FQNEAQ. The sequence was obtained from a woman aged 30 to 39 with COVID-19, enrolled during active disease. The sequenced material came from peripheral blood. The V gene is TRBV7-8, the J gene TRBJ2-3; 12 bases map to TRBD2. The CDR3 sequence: CASSLTLLAGGPSGSTDTQYF. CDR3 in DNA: TGTGCCAGCAGCCTAACCCTACTAGCGGGAGGACCTTCAGGAAGCACAGATACGCAGTATTTT.